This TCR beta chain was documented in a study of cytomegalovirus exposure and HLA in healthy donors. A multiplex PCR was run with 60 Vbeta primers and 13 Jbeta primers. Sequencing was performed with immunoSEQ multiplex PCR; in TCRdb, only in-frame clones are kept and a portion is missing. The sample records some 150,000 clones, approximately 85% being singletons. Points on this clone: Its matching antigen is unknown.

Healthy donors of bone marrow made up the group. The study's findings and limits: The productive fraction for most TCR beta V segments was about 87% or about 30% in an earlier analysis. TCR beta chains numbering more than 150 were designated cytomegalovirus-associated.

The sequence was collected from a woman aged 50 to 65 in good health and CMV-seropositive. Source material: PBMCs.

This chain's CDR3 is CASSGGKTGSYNEQFF. Written as DNA, the CDR3 is TGTGCCAGCTCGGGGGGAAAGACTGGCTCCTACAATGAGCAGTTCTTC. This rearrangement joins TRBV7-9 to TRBJ2-1; 7 positions match TRBD2. Losses at the gene ends were 8 bases for V and 0 bases for J; bases not matched to a gene: 10. The CDR3 contains 16 residues. Looked up from germline, CDR1 is SEHNR and CDR2 is FQNEAQ (reference sequence).